What follows are 31 T cell receptor beta chains derived from one specimen sequenced in a study of shared clonotypes between healthy human individuals. Naive-designated CD8 cells lacked CD45RO, were positively enriched for CCR7, and omitted terminally differentiated effector memory CD45RA+ cells. TCRdb keeps only in-frame clones here, not all; method: immunoSEQ multiplex PCR. Here the sample spans just over 2,000,000 clones, about 95% being singletons. The sample was naive CD8+ T cells sorted from blood. The receptors stem from a man aged 18 to 29 in good health.

The V and J genes are TRBV7-9 and TRBJ2-5; no clear D gene. CDR3 length: 12 residues. CDR1 and CDR2 from the germline V gene are SEHNR and FQNEAQ (reference sequence). This CDR3 is CASSQMEETQYF. The CDR3 DNA reads as TGTGCTTCCTCCCAGATGGAAGAGACCCAGTACTTC.

This chain connects TRBV6-6 to TRBJ2-2; D is unresolved. Germline CDR1 and CDR2: MNHNY and SVGAGI (reference sequence). The CDR3 sequence is 14 residues long. Trimming left V 2 bases short and J 4 bases short, with 8 bases between. This chain's CDR3 is CASSYVGSTGELFF. For the CDR3, the DNA is TGTGCCAGCAGTTACGTTGGCAGCACCGGGGAGCTGTTTTTT.

This chain connects TRBV7-9 to TRBJ2-1, with D unresolved. The CDR3 is 12 residues long. Germline-derived CDR1 and CDR2 are SEHNR and FQNEAQ (reference sequence). V dropped 4 bases and J dropped 8 bases, with 9 bases sitting between them. CDR3 region: CASSSPWDEQFF. Here the CDR3 DNA reads TGTGCCAGCAGCTCCCCGTGGGATGAGCAGTTCTTC. Filled out from reference TRBV7-9 and TRBJ2-1, the complete variable domain reads DTGVSQNPRHKITKRGQNVTFRCDPISEHNRLYWYRQTLGQGPEFLTYFQNEAQLEKSRLLSDRFSAERPKGSFSTLEIQRTEQGDSAMYLCASSSPWDEQFFGPGTRLTVL.

This clone was seen just once. The chain recombines TRBV6-5 with TRBJ2-7; D may be TRBD2 (5 bases). Germline V lookup: CDR1 MNHEY, CDR2 SVGAGI. The CDR3 runs 16 residues. The V and J ends lost 3 bases and 0 bases respectively, with 15 bases between them. The CDR3 sequence: CASSYLPWGDSYEQYF. The CDR3 DNA reads as TGTGCCAGCAGTTATCTACCCTGGGGAGACTCCTACGAGCAGTACTTC.

This chain joins TRBV6-5 and TRBJ2-7; the D is unclear. The CDR3 loop spans 16 amino acids. The V end lost 0 bases, the J end lost 5 bases, and 17 bases lay between the germline ends. Germline V gene lookup returns CDR1 MNHEY and CDR2 SVGAGI. The CDR3 coding sequence is TGTGCCAGCAGTTACTCAAGGCCGTGGTTATGGGACGAGCAGTACTTC. It translates to CASSYSRPWLWDEQYF.

This clone came up once. V is TRBV29-1 and J is TRBJ2-7; the D gene is possibly TRBD2 (5 bases). Germline CDR1 and CDR2: SQVTM and ANQGSEA. The CDR3 is made up of 13 amino acids. The V end lost 4 bases, the J end lost 3 bases, and 13 bases lay between the germline ends. DNA for the CDR3: TGCAGCGTTGTAAAGGGAGAAGACTACGAGCAGTACTTC. Translated: CSVVKGEDYEQYF.

The chain combines TRBV28 with TRBJ1-1, with a possible D match to TRBD1 (5 bases). Germline values: CDR1 MDHEN, CDR2 SYDVKM. CDR3 length equals 14 residues. V lost 3 bases, J lost 2 bases, and 10 bases lay in between. CDR3 sequence: CASSLGESNTEAFF. The DNA of the CDR3 is TGTGCCAGCAGTTTGGGGGAAAGTAACACTGAAGCTTTCTTT.

The V and J genes are TRBV14 and TRBJ1-3; D is unresolved. V lost 0 bases, J lost 3 bases, and 9 bases lay in between. The CDR3 length is 15 residues. The V gene's germline CDR1 is SGHDN and CDR2 FVKESK. CDR3 sequence: CASSQEVGYGNTIYF. CDR3 DNA sequence: TGTGCCAGCAGCCAAGAGGTGGGGTATGGAAACACCATATATTTT.

This clone was found once. This chain joins TRBV7-9 and TRBJ2-1; 13 positions agree with TRBD2. The CDR3 is 19 amino acids. Germline CDR1 reads SEHNR; CDR2 reads FQNEAQ (reference sequence). V dropped 4 bases and J dropped 2; count of bases not matched to a gene: 11. In DNA, the CDR3 is TGTGCCAGCAGCTCGACACTAGCGGGAGGGCCATCTGCCTACAATGAGCAGTTCTTC. Protein sequence: CASSSTLAGGPSAYNEQFF.

The rearrangement joins TRBV6-5 to TRBJ2-7; D remains unclear. The CDR3 loop spans 13 amino acids. Between the trimmed V and J ends, which lost 2 bases and 6 bases, there was a span of 11 bases. Germline V gives CDR1 MNHEY, CDR2 SVGAGI. CDR3 in amino acids: CASSYTNMREQYF. CDR3 nucleotides: TGTGCCAGCAGTTACACAAATATGCGCGAGCAGTACTTC.

The chain employs TRBV7-9 and TRBJ2-5, with 7 bases identical to TRBD1. CDR3 length: 15 residues. Per the germline V gene, CDR1 is SEHNR and CDR2 is FQNEAQ (reference sequence). The V and J ends lost 5 bases and 1 base, in that order; junction bases with no gene match: 7. The DNA for the CDR3 is TGTGCCAGCAGCAGCCGGGACAGCCTCCAAGAGACCCAGTACTTC. Translated, it gives CASSSRDSLQETQYF. Variable domain in full (rest from reference TRBV7-9 and TRBJ2-5): DTGVSQNPRHKITKRGQNVTFRCDPISEHNRLYWYRQTLGQGPEFLTYFQNEAQLEKSRLLSDRFSAERPKGSFSTLEIQRTEQGDSAMYLCASSSRDSLQETQYFGPGTRLLVL.

V usage is TRBV4-3 and J usage is TRBJ2-1; 14 bases line up with TRBD2. Germline V gives CDR1 LGHNA, CDR2 YSLEER. With 4 bases clipped from V and 3 bases from J, the junction kept 11 bases outside the gene matches. The CDR3 has 19 residues. This chain's CDR3 is CASSRLTGTSGGDYNEQFF. For the CDR3, the DNA is TGCGCCAGCAGCCGCCTCACCGGGACTAGCGGGGGAGACTACAATGAGCAGTTCTTC.

The V gene is TRBV5-6, the J gene TRBJ1-6, with 9 positions matching TRBD1. The CDR3 covers 14 residues. V trimming: 4 bases; J trimming: 11 bases; junction bases outside the gene matches: 7. Germline-derived CDR1 and CDR2 are SGHDT and YYEEEE. This CDR3 is CASSAGQGLAPLHF. CDR3 coding DNA: TGTGCCAGCAGCGCCGGACAGGGGTTGGCACCCCTCCACTTT.

J is TRBJ1-1 and V is TRBV10-1; 7 positions agree with TRBD1. CDR3 size: 14 residues. CDR1 WNHNN and CDR2 SYGVQD come from the germline V gene (reference sequence). With V trimmed by 6 bases and J by 1 base, 5 bases remained unmatched. DNA for the CDR3: TGCGCCAGCAGCTACGGGACAGAGAACACTGAAGCTTTCTTT. As protein: CASSYGTENTEAFF.

The chain uses TRBV7-2 and TRBJ2-1; 10 nucleotides match TRBD2. The CDR3 loop spans 16 amino acids. V dropped 5 bases and J dropped 5; count of bases not matched to a gene: 9. Germline values: CDR1 SGHTA, CDR2 FQGNSA. CDR3 sequence reads: CASSTGTSVTHNEQFF. The CDR3 DNA follows: TGTGCCAGCAGCACCGGGACTAGCGTTACCCACAATGAGCAGTTCTTC. The full variable domain, rest sourced from reference TRBV7-2 and TRBJ2-1, is GAGVSQSPSNKVTEKGKDVELRCDPISGHTALYWYRQSLGQGLEFLIYFQGNSAPDKSGLPSDRFSAERTGGSVSTLTIQRTQQEDSAVYLCASSTGTSVTHNEQFFGPGTRLTVL.

The rearrangement joins TRBV30 to TRBJ1-1, with 9 positions matching TRBD1. J was trimmed by 3 bases and V by 8 bases; bases with no gene match: 4. CDR1 is GTSNPN, CDR2 SVGIG, per germline (reference sequence). This CDR3 region has 12 residues. The CDR3 region has the DNA TGTGCCGGGGACAGGGCGGACACTGAAGCTTTCTTT. Its protein product is CAGDRADTEAFF.

The CDR3 sequence is CASSPDGEGRQETQYF. The CDR3 nucleotides are TGTGCCAGCAGCCCCGATGGGGAGGGACGCCAAGAGACCCAGTACTTC. The chain links TRBV7-9 to TRBJ2-5; TRBD2 matches 7 bases. CDR3 length: 16 residues. J lost 1 base, V lost 5 bases, and 10 bases had no gene match. Per the germline V gene, CDR1 is SEHNR and CDR2 is FQNEAQ (reference sequence).

The chain uses TRBV29-1 and TRBJ2-2, with TRBD1 identical over 8 bases. This CDR3 has 14 amino acids. V lost 3 bases, J lost 4 bases, and 4 bases stayed unmatched. Germline CDR1 SQVTM, CDR2 ANQGSEA. CDR3 residues: CSVDRGLGTGELFF. The CDR3 nucleotides read TGCAGCGTTGACAGGGGGCTCGGCACCGGGGAGCTGTTTTTT.

A word on this clone: Other nucleotide sequences in the sample specify the same CDR3. This rearrangement joins TRBV9 to TRBJ1-4; D is uncertain. The length of the CDR3 is 15 residues. The germline CDR1 and CDR2 sequences are SGDLS and YYNGEE. The V gene lost 0 bases and the J gene lost 0 bases, with 6 bases spanning the gap. The CDR3: CASSVGGSTNEKLFF. CDR3 coding DNA: TGTGCCAGCAGCGTAGGAGGATCAACTAATGAAAAACTGTTTTTT.

The J gene is TRBJ2-4, the V gene TRBV7-9; D not resolved. Trimming stripped 8 bases from V and 6 bases from J, with 17 bases between. The germline V gene encodes CDR1 SEHNR and CDR2 FQNEAQ (reference sequence). This CDR3 has 14 amino acids. For the CDR3, the DNA is TGTGCCAGCGGCAACTACTACTCAGGAAACATTCAGTACTTC. Its protein is CASGNYYSGNIQYF.

This chain connects TRBV27 to TRBJ2-7; D may correspond to TRBD1 or TRBD2 (5 bases each). The length of the CDR3 is 13 residues. Germline V lookup: CDR1 MNHEY, CDR2 SMNVEV (reference sequence). The germline V and J ends were trimmed by 4 bases and 2 bases, with 9 bases remaining between them. The CDR3 coding sequence is TGTGCCAGCAGTTACGGGGCCACCTACGAGCAGTACTTC. This codes for CASSYGATYEQYF.

Turning to this clone: The identical CDR3 is also encoded by other nucleotide sequences in the sample. V and J are TRBV11-2 and TRBJ2-7, with 9 bases lining up with TRBD1. This CDR3 region has 15 residues. With 3 bases clipped from V and 3 bases from J, the junction kept 6 bases outside the gene matches. Germline V gives CDR1 SGHAT, CDR2 FQNNGV. CDR3 sequence (DNA): TGTGCCAGCAGCTTCGGAACAGGGGGCTTCTACGAGCAGTACTTC. This translates into CASSFGTGGFYEQYF.

In this sample, this clone turned up once. The chain links TRBV9 to TRBJ2-1; 8 positions agree with TRBD1. Trimming removed 4 bases from V and 8 bases from J; junction bases left unmatched: 5. Germline V gene sequence: CDR1 SGDLS, CDR2 YYNGEE. This CDR3 has 13 amino acids. The CDR3 DNA reads TGTGCCAGCAGCTCCGGGACAGGATATGAGCAGTTCTTC. Its protein product is CASSSGTGYEQFF.

This clone was detected once. CDR3 region: CASTSDEYTGELFF. The CDR3 DNA follows: TGTGCCAGTACCTCGGACGAGTACACCGGGGAGCTGTTTTTT. The chain employs TRBV19 and TRBJ2-2, with unresolved D. Germline loops: CDR1 LNHDA, CDR2 SQIVND (reference sequence). V lost 7 bases to trimming and J lost 3 bases, with 12 bases between them. The CDR3 has 14 amino acids.

V gene TRBV7-9 combines with J gene TRBJ2-1, with TRBD2 matching over 12 bases. With V trimmed by 4 bases and J by 10 bases, 17 bases remained unmatched. The CDR3 length is 18 residues. CDR1 SEHNR and CDR2 FQNEAQ come from the germline V gene (reference sequence). CDR3 residues: CASSSPRASGGALGEQFF. The DNA for the CDR3 is TGTGCCAGCAGCTCGCCAAGGGCTAGCGGGGGGGCCCTGGGGGAGCAGTTCTTC. Combining the CDR3 with reference TRBV7-9 and TRBJ2-1 gives the whole variable domain DTGVSQNPRHKITKRGQNVTFRCDPISEHNRLYWYRQTLGQGPEFLTYFQNEAQLEKSRLLSDRFSAERPKGSFSTLEIQRTEQGDSAMYLCASSSPRASGGALGEQFFGPGTRLTVL.

The CDR3: CASSQQGAVYGYTF. In nucleotides, the CDR3 is TGTGCCAGCAGCCAACAGGGGGCCGTCTATGGCTACACCTTC. The chain uses TRBV4-2 and TRBJ1-2; 8 bases are a match to TRBD1. With 2 bases clipped from V and 4 bases from J, the junction kept 3 bases outside the gene matches. The germline CDR1 and CDR2 sequences are LGHNA and YNFKEQ. The CDR3 spans 14 residues.

The V gene is TRBV10-2, the J gene TRBJ2-5; D gene uncertain. Germline V gene data show CDR1 as WSHSY and CDR2 as SAAADI. This CDR3 comprises 13 residues. Deletions cut 3 bases from V and 2 bases from J, with 7 bases between. The CDR3 region has the DNA TGCGCCAGCAGTGAATGGGTTCAAGAGACCCAGTACTTC. It is translated as CASSEWVQETQYF.

Regarding this clone: The missing conserved phenylalanine or tryptophan at the end of this CDR3 makes a read error likely. The chain carries TRBV6-6 and TRBJ1-3, with D perhaps matching TRBD1 (6 bases). Germline V CDR1 and CDR2: MNHNY, SVGAGI (reference sequence). The germline V and J ends were trimmed by 10 bases and 1 base, with 8 bases remaining between them. The CDR3 consists of 12 residues. CDR3 sequence (DNA): TGTGCCACCACAGGGTCTGGAAACACCATATATTCT. Protein sequence: CATTGSGNTIYS.

In this sample, this clone turned up once. This chain links TRBV27 with TRBJ2-7, with D maybe TRBD2 (5 bases). Germline V lookup: CDR1 MNHEY, CDR2 SMNVEV (reference sequence). CDR3 length equals 14 residues. Trimming removed 3 bases from V and 0 bases from J, with 9 bases in between. CDR3 residues: CASSLASNSYEQYF. CDR3 nucleotide sequence: TGTGCCAGCAGTTTGGCTAGCAACTCCTACGAGCAGTACTTC.

This chain links TRBV29-1 with TRBJ2-1, with D tentatively TRBD2 (5 bases). Germline CDR1 is SQVTM and CDR2 is ANQGSEA. The CDR3 covers 15 residues. V dropped 7 bases and J dropped 6 bases, with 22 bases sitting between them. The CDR3 nucleotides are TGCAGCGCCGACCCCAGCGCGAGGGCCGGCAATGAGCAGTTCTTC. Its protein product is CSADPSARAGNEQFF.

Turning to this clone: Within the sample, other DNA sequences also encode this same CDR3. CDR3 sequence: CASSVSGTTDTQYF. DNA for the CDR3: TGTGCCAGCAGCGTTTCAGGGACCACAGATACGCAGTATTTT. The V gene is TRBV9, the J gene TRBJ2-3; the D gene could be TRBD1 or TRBD2 (5 bases each). Germline V gives CDR1 SGDLS, CDR2 YYNGEE. The CDR3 has 14 residues. V was clipped by 2 bases and J by 2 bases, with 9 bases between them.